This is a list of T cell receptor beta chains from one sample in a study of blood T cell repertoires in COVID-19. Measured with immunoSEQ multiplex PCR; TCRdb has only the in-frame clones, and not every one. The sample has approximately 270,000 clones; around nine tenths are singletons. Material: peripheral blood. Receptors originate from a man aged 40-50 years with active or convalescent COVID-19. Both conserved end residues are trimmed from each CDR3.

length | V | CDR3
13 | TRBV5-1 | ASSLTSGVVNEQF
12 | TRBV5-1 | ASSPTTENSPLH
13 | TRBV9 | ASSPQPGHAYGYT
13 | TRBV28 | ASSGSGTGEGEQY
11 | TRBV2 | ASRGTGVREQY
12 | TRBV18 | ASSPVDRDTEAF
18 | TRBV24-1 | ATSDLPGQGVTSSYNEQF
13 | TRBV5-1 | ASSLKGVETYEQY
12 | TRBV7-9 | ASSSTLSGNTIY
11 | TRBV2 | ASSRDSVYGYT
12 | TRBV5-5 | ASSLESGGQPLH
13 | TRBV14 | ASSQGTASGNTIY
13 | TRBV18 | ASSPYGGNQETQY
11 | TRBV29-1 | SVGDSSGNTIY
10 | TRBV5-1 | ASSFGPGEQF
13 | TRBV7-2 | ASSPSGLATYEQY
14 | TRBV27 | ASSSGDGSSGNTIY
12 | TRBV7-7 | ASSHSVGSGEQF
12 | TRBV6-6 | ASRTGSQSGELF
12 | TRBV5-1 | ASTLDRDNSPLH
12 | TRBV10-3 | AIRGTGNTGELF
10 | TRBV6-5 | ASSATGGTQY
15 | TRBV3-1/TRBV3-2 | ASSPTHPGTENSPLH
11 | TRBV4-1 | ASSQGVRGEQY
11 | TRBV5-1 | ASGEGLAYEQY
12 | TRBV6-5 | ASIGGRPSYEQY
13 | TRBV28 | ASTTGAGGPVTQY
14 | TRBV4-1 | ASSPMGQGADSPLH
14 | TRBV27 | ASSSRRLANSYEQY
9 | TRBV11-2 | ASSLGQTQY
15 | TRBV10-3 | AIRGGTSGRSYNEQF
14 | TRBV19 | ASSLWTGGWNTEAF
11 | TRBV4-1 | ASSSQVFQPQH
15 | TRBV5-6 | ASSLSVNRGFDQPQH
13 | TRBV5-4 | ASSAGQGINYGYT
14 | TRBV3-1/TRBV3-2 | ASSHQLAGRHNEQF
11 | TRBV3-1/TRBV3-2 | ASSQETGTIQY
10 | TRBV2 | ASKSSNQPQH
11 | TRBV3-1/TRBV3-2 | ASSRDYYYEQF
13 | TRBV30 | AWSGLAGSYNEQF
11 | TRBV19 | ASSIASGQPQH
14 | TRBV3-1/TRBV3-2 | ASSQGVLGAAYEQY
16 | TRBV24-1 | ATSDPGLAGGSYNEQF
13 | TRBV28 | ASSGGYRGHQPQH
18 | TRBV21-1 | ASSKVGGLAGWSSYNEQF
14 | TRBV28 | ASSSGLADSTDTQY
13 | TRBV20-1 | SASRDSTNTGELF
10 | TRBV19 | ASSTPGREQY
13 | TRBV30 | ASAPPGQGAETQY